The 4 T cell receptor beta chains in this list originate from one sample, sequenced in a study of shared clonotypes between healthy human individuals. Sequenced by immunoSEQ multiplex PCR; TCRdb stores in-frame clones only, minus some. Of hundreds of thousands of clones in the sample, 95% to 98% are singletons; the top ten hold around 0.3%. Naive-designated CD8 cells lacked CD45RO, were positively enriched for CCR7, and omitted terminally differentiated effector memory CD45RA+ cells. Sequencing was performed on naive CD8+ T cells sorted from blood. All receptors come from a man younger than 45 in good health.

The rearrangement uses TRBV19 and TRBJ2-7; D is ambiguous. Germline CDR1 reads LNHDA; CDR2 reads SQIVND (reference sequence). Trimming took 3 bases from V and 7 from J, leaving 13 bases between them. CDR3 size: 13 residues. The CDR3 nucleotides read TGTGCCAGTAGTATCGGATCCCTCGGGGAGCAGTACTTC. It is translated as CASSIGSLGEQYF.

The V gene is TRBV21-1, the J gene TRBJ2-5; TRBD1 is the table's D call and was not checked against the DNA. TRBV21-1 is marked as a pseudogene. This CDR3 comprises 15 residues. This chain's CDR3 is CASSKLGRAGETQYF. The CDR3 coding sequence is TGTGCCAGCAGCAAACTCGGCAGGGCCGGGGAGACCCAGTACTTC.

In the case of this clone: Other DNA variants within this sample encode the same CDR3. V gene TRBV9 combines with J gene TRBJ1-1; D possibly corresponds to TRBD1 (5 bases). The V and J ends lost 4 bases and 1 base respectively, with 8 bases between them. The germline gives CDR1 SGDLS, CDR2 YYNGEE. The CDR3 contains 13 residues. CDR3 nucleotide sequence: TGTGCCAGCAGCCCGGGGGGGAACACTGAAGCTTTCTTT. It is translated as CASSPGGNTEAFF. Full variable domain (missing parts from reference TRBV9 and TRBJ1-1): DSGVTQTPKHLITATGQRVTLRCSPRSGDLSVYWYQQSLDQGLQFLIQYYNGEERAKGNILERFSAQQFPDLHSELNLSSLELGDSALYFCASSPGGNTEAFFGQGTRLTVV.

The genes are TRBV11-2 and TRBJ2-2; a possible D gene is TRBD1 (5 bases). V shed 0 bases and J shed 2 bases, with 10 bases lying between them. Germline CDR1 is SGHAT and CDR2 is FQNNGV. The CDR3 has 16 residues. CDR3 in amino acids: CASSLEGETNTGELFF. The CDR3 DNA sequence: TGTGCCAGCAGCTTAGAAGGGGAAACTAACACCGGGGAGCTGTTTTTT.